The 7 T cell receptor beta chains below come from one sample, sequenced in a study of cytomegalovirus exposure and HLA in healthy donors. PCR involved 60 Vbeta and 13 Jbeta primers. Sequenced by immunoSEQ multiplex PCR; TCRdb stores in-frame clones only, minus some. The repertoire includes 150,000 or so clones, roughly 80% of them detected once, and roughly 4% sits in the top ten. Sequencing was carried out using PBMCs. These receptors all stem from a middle-aged woman in good health and CMV-seronegative.

The rearrangement links TRBV28 to TRBJ2-2; a possible D gene is TRBD1 (6 bases). The germline CDR1 and CDR2 sequences are MDHEN and SYDVKM. The ends were cut back, 2 bases at V and 4 bases at J, with 11 bases in the middle. This CDR3 comprises 15 residues. CDR3 sequence reads: CASSLQGSFTGELFF. Written as DNA, the CDR3 is TGTGCCAGCAGTTTACAGGGGTCTTTCACCGGGGAGCTGTTTTTT.

This clone was observed a few times. The CDR3 loop reads CASSRGPNQPQHF. The CDR3 nucleotides are TGCGCCAGCAGCAGGGGTCCCAATCAGCCCCAGCATTTT. The V and J genes are TRBV10-1 and TRBJ1-5; maybe TRBD1 (6 bases). Trimming left V 6 bases short and J 3 bases short, with 9 bases between. Germline V gives CDR1 WNHNN, CDR2 SYGVQD (reference sequence). The CDR3 is 13 amino acids.

This clone came up a few times. The CDR3 loop reads CASSHPQGMQPQHF. CDR3 sequence (DNA): TGCGCCAGCAGCCACCCACAGGGCATGCAGCCCCAGCATTTT. The V gene is TRBV4-1, the J gene TRBJ1-5; a possible D gene is TRBD1 (6 bases). V was cut by 3 bases and J by 7 bases, with 13 bases left in between. The CDR3 contains 14 residues. Germline CDR1 reads MGHRA; CDR2 reads YSYEKL.

This clone was seen once. The chain carries TRBV5-6 and TRBJ1-1; D not certain. This CDR3 spans 14 amino acids. Germline CDR1 and CDR2: SGHDT and YYEEEE. V dropped 0 bases and J dropped 5 bases, with 11 bases sitting between them. CDR3 protein: CASSLGRPGTEAFF. The CDR3 nucleotides read TGTGCCAGCAGCTTGGGTAGGCCGGGAACTGAAGCTTTCTTT.

The V gene is TRBV7-8, the J gene TRBJ1-1; no firm D call. Germline assignment: CDR1 SGHVS and CDR2 FQNEAQ. The CDR3 runs to 13 residues. Trimming took off 3 bases at V and 9 bases at J, with 14 bases between the two ends. CDR3 DNA: TGTGCCAGCAGCTTGATGGAAAGCGGTAAAGCTTTCTTT. Residues: CASSLMESGKAFF.

The chain carries TRBV11-2 and TRBJ2-1; 8 bases align to TRBD1. The germline V gene has CDR1 SGHAT and CDR2 FQNNGV. J lost 15 bases, V lost 4 bases, and 11 bases had no gene match. This CDR3 has 13 residues. The DNA for the CDR3 is TGTGCCAGCAGCTCCCAAACCGGGACAGGCTCGTTCTTC. This sequence encodes CASSSQTGTGSFF.

The chain recombines TRBV7-8 with TRBJ2-3; D possibly corresponds to TRBD1 (5 bases). This CDR3 has 14 residues. Germline CDR1 SGHVS, CDR2 FQNEAQ. Trimming left V 5 bases short and J 2 bases short, with 11 bases between. The CDR3 DNA reads as TGTGCCAGCAGCGTACAGGCTTTCACAGATACGCAGTATTTT. Translation gives CASSVQAFTDTQYF.